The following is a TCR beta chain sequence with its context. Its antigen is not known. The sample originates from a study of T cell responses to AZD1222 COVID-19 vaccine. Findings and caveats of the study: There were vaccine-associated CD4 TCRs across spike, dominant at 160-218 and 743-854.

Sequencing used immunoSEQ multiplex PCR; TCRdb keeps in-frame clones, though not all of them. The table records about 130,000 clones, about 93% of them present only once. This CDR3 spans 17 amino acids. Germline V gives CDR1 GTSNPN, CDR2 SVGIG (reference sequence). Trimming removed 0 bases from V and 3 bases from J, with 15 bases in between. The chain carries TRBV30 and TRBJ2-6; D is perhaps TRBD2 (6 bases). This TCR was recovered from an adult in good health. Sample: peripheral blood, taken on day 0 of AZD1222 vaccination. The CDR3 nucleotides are TGTGCCTGGAGTGTAGTTTGGGGGGTGAGTGGGGCCAACGTCCTGACTTTC. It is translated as CAWSVVWGVSGANVLTF.